This T cell receptor beta chain derives from a study of T cell repertoires in urothelial bladder cancer. As for the study in general: Of 12 resected lesions, a few were cT2 or greater.

By sample share, this clone is large (0.1 to 1%). Its antigen is undetermined. General study findings and limits: Benign specimens had a median about 12% infiltrating lymphocyte percentage. Median T cells were roughly 5,000 in carcinoma and approximately 25,000 in benign specimens.

TCRdb's copy holds only in-frame clones and misses some; the assay was immunoSEQ multiplex PCR. The sample has thousands of clones, around 74% seen once. In germline, CDR1 is LGHNA, CDR2 YNFKEQ. The CDR3 is made up of 16 amino acids. The V segment lost 1 base and the J segment 4 bases; nucleotides outside the gene matches: 9. The clonotype was recovered from a human donor with urothelial carcinoma. The rearrangement uses TRBV4-2 and TRBJ1-2, with 7 bases that match TRBD1. The specimen sequenced was tumor-infiltrating cells from bladder cancer. The CDR3 reads CASSQASRAGGYGYTF. The CDR3 coding sequence is TGTGCCAGCAGCCAAGCCTCTAGAGCAGGGGGCTATGGCTACACCTTC.